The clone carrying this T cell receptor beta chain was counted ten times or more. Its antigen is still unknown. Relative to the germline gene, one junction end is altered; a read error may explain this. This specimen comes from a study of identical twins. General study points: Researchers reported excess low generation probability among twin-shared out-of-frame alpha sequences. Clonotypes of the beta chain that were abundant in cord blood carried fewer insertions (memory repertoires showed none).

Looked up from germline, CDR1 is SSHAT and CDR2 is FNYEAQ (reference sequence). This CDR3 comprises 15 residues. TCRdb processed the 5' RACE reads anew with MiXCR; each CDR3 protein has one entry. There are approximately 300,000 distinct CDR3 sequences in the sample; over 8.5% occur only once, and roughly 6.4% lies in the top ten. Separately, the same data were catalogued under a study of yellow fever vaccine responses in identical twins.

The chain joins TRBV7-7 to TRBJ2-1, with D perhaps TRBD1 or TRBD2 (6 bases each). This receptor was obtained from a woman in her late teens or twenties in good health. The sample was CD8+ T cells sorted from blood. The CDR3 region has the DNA TGTGCTAGCAGCTTAGACGGGGGCAGGTACAATGAGCAGTTCTTC. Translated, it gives CASSLDGGRYNEQFF. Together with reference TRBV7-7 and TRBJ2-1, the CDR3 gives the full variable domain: GAGVSQSPRYKVTKRGQDVTLRCDPISSHATLYWYQQALGQGPEFLTYFNYEAQPDKSGLPSDRFSAERPEGSISTLTIQRTEQRDSAMYRCASSLDGGRYNEQFFGPGTRLTVL.